A single sample gave rise to the 24 T cell receptor beta chains below, sequenced in a study of T cell changes during pregnancy in multiple sclerosis. Profiling relied on immunoSEQ multiplex PCR, and the TCRdb table lists in-frame clones only, not all of them. The table records approximately 50,000 clones, approximately 91% of them present only once. The sequencing used peripheral blood, collected in the second trimester of pregnancy. The source is a female donor with multiple sclerosis, enrolled in a pregnancy study.

The genes are TRBV4-3 and TRBJ2-1, with a weak D call TRBD2 (6 bases). The CDR3 spans 15 residues. Trimming cost V 0 bases and J 2 bases, with 8 bases left between them. CDR1 and CDR2 (germline): LGHNA, YSLEER. The CDR3 bases are TGCGCCAGCAGCCAAGATTGGGGGGCCTACAATGAGCAGTTCTTC. It is translated as CASSQDWGAYNEQFF.

The V and J genes are TRBV9 and TRBJ1-2; the match to TRBD1 covers 10 bases. The CDR3 spans 17 residues. V lost 4 bases and J lost 0; bases outside the gene matches: 9. Looked up from germline, CDR1 is SGDLS and CDR2 is YYNGEE. Here the CDR3 DNA reads TGTGCCAGCAGCTCCCCGACAGGGGGCGAGACTAACTATGGCTACACCTTC. Translation: CASSSPTGGETNYGYTF.

The V and J genes are TRBV6-4 and TRBJ2-2; a possible D gene is TRBD2 (5 bases). CDR1 is MRHNA, CDR2 SNTAGT, per germline. The V gene lost 6 bases and the J gene lost 5 bases, with 13 bases spanning the gap. This CDR3 comprises 14 residues. Here the CDR3 reads CASSLEEGTGELFF. CDR3 sequence (DNA): TGTGCCAGCAGCCTGGAGGAAGGGACCGGGGAGCTGTTTTTT.

This chain links TRBV9 with TRBJ2-3, with TRBD2 identical over 9 bases. The J segment lost 2 bases and the V segment lost 0 bases, leaving 4 bases of the junction unmatched. The CDR3 length is 16 residues. The germline V gene has CDR1 SGDLS and CDR2 YYNGEE. The CDR3 region has the DNA TGTGCCAGCAGCGTAGTGGCGGGGGGGCTCACAGATACGCAGTATTTT. Amino acids: CASSVVAGGLTDTQYF. Supplemented by reference TRBV9 and TRBJ2-3, the full variable domain reads DSGVTQTPKHLITATGQRVTLRCSPRSGDLSVYWYQQSLDQGLQFLIQYYNGEERAKGNILERFSAQQFPDLHSELNLSSLELGDSALYFCASSVVAGGLTDTQYFGPGTRLTVL.

The rearrangement joins TRBV7-3 to TRBJ1-1; 7 nucleotides agree with TRBD1. Germline lookup yields CDR1 SGHTA and CDR2 FQGTGA. There are 13 residues in the CDR3. V dropped 7 bases and J dropped 5; count of bases not matched to a gene: 7. The CDR3 nucleotides are TGTGCCAGCACTCCACCAGGGGGTACTGAAGCTTTCTTT. This gives the protein CASTPPGGTEAFF.

The chain is built from TRBV4-1 and TRBJ2-7; D may be TRBD2 (7 bases). The CDR3 sequence is 17 residues long. Deletions cut 0 bases from V and 6 bases from J, with 21 bases between. Germline CDR1 and CDR2: MGHRA and YSYEKL. The CDR3 region has the DNA TGCGCCAGCAGCCAAGAGGGCGCGCGCAGGCGGGGGCTCGAGCAGTACTTC. This translates into CASSQEGARRRGLEQYF.

Details on this clone: Mismatch with germline at one junction end may stem from a read error. The CDR3 protein is CASSPPTGRAGF. As DNA, the CDR3 is TGTGCCAGCTCACCTCCGACCGGGAGGGCCGGGTTC. The chain joins TRBV18 to TRBJ2-7; 8 bases fit TRBD2. Germline CDR1 and CDR2: KGHSH and LQKENI. CDR3 size: 12 residues. Using reference TRBV18 and TRBJ2-7 for the parts outside the CDR3, the full variable domain is NAGVMQNPRHLVRRRGQEARLRCSPMKGHSHVYWYRQLPEEGLKFMVYLQKENIIDESGMPKERFSAEFPKEGPSILRIQQVVRGDSAAYFCASSPPTGRAGFGPGTRLTVT.

The chain couples TRBV21-1 to TRBJ2-6; no DNA check was done on the table's D call, TRBD2. TRBV21-1 corresponds to a pseudogene. The length of the CDR3 is 18 residues. In nucleotides, the CDR3 is TGTGCCAGCAGCCAAGTAGTCCTAATCACTCCTGGGGCCAACGTCCTGACTTTC. This codes for CASSQVVLITPGANVLTF.

In nucleotides, the CDR3 is TGCGCCAGCAGTGTTAGCGGGGAAGGGACCCAGTACTTC. It specifies CASSVSGEGTQYF. The V gene is TRBV10-2, the J gene TRBJ2-5; 8 positions match TRBD2. Trimming removed 4 bases from V and 7 bases from J; junction bases left unmatched: 5. This CDR3 spans 13 amino acids. Germline V lookup: CDR1 WSHSY, CDR2 SAAADI.

This clone is deemed medium-sized. The chain couples TRBV6-5 to TRBJ1-6; D is ambiguous. The CDR3 loop spans 14 amino acids. V lost 6 bases and J 7 bases, leaving 13 bases between the germline ends. The germline CDR1 and CDR2 sequences are MNHEY and SVGAGI. CDR3 nucleotides: TGTGCCAGCAGACCAGACGGGTCAAATTCACCCCTCCACTTT. This codes for CASRPDGSNSPLHF.

The chain joins TRBV4-1 to TRBJ1-5, with D hard to call. Trimming left V 1 base short and J 6 bases short, with 16 bases between. Germline CDR1 MGHRA, CDR2 YSYEKL. The length of the CDR3 is 16 residues. In DNA form, the CDR3 reads TGCGCCAGCAGCCAAGTGGTAGGAGGAGGGAGTCAGCCCCAGCATTTT. Its translation is CASSQVVGGGSQPQHF.

This clone was counted between two and nine times. The CDR3 DNA sequence: TGTGCCAGCAGTCTAGACGGGAAAGCCAATTCACCCCTCCACTTT. This translates into CASSLDGKANSPLHF. V gene TRBV6-5 combines with J gene TRBJ1-6; the D is unclear. Germline assignment: CDR1 MNHEY and CDR2 SVGAGI. With 5 bases removed from V and 7 bases from J, the gap between germline ends came to 15 bases. The CDR3 extends over 15 amino acids.

The V gene is TRBV2, the J gene TRBJ2-4, with D possibly being TRBD2 (6 bases). This CDR3 comprises 14 residues. With 4 bases removed from V and 8 bases from J, the gap between germline ends came to 15 bases. Germline V gene sequence: CDR1 SNHLY, CDR2 FYNNEI. CDR3 sequence reads: CASSATRASDIQYF. Here the CDR3 DNA reads TGTGCCAGCAGTGCGACTCGGGCTAGCGACATTCAGTACTTC.

The V and J genes are TRBV7-2 and TRBJ1-4, with 9 nucleotides matching TRBD1. The CDR3 runs to 17 residues. In germline, CDR1 is SGHTA, CDR2 FQGNSA. V was clipped by 1 base and J by 7 bases; unmatched bases: 10. CDR3 protein: CASSLVRTGEGSEKLFF. CDR3 nucleotide sequence: TGTGCCAGCAGCTTAGTACGGACAGGGGAAGGGAGTGAAAAACTGTTTTTT.

This clone was picked up one time. The chain is built from TRBV7-2 and TRBJ1-1, with D perhaps matching TRBD1 (6 bases). Germline CDR1 is SGHTA and CDR2 is FQGNSA. The V end lost 0 bases, the J end lost 3 bases, and 26 bases lay between the germline ends. This CDR3 region has 20 residues. The CDR3 nucleotides are TGTGCCAGCAGCTTAGCCCTTTATGGCAGGGGTAGGGATTTGTACACTGAAGCTTTCTTT. This encodes CASSLALYGRGRDLYTEAFF.

This clone has a single count. The V call is TRBV7-6, the J call TRBJ2-2; 9 bases fit TRBD2. The V and J ends lost 1 base and 4 bases, in that order; junction bases with no gene match: 4. This CDR3 contains 16 residues. Germline-derived CDR1 and CDR2 are SGHVS and FNYEAQ. CDR3 protein: CASSLVSGGSTGELFF. CDR3 bases: TGTGCCAGCAGCTTAGTTAGCGGGGGTTCCACCGGGGAGCTGTTTTTT.

The chain combines TRBV7-2 with TRBJ1-2; 9 bases match TRBD1. Germline CDR1 reads SGHTA; CDR2 reads FQGNSA. V trimming: 4 bases; J trimming: 2 bases; junction bases outside the gene matches: 5. This CDR3 spans 15 amino acids. The DNA of the CDR3 is TGTGCCAGCAGCTCCTGGACAGGGGTAAACTATGGCTACACCTTC. Encoded protein: CASSSWTGVNYGYTF.

The genes are TRBV7-3 and TRBJ2-3; 10 bases agree with TRBD2. The CDR3 spans 18 residues. Germline assignment: CDR1 SGHTA and CDR2 FQGTGA. The V segment lost 1 base and the J segment 5 bases; nucleotides outside the gene matches: 12. DNA of the CDR3: TGTGCCAGCAGCTTAAAGGCTAGCGGGGGAATAAGGAGAGATACGCAGTATTTT. This sequence encodes CASSLKASGGIRRDTQYF.

CDR3 region: CASSELSLSGNTIYF. For the CDR3, the DNA is TGTGCCAGCAGCGAGCTGAGTCTCTCTGGAAACACCATATATTTT. The rearrangement joins TRBV9 to TRBJ1-3, with D hard to call. Deletions cut 3 bases from V and 0 bases from J, with 10 bases between. Germline CDR1 and CDR2: SGDLS and YYNGEE. CDR3 length: 15 residues. Variable domain in full (rest from reference TRBV9 and TRBJ1-3): DSGVTQTPKHLITATGQRVTLRCSPRSGDLSVYWYQQSLDQGLQFLIQYYNGEERAKGNILERFSAQQFPDLHSELNLSSLELGDSALYFCASSELSLSGNTIYFGEGSWLTVV.

The V call is TRBV4-3, the J call TRBJ2-7; maybe TRBD1 (5 bases). Germline V CDR1 and CDR2: LGHNA, YSLEER. CDR3 length: 15 residues. Trimming removed 0 bases at V and 3 bases at J, with 12 bases between. DNA of the CDR3: TGCGCCAGCAGCCAAGATCGGTACCAGGGCTACGAGCAGTACTTC. Translation gives CASSQDRYQGYEQYF.

V gene TRBV6-5 combines with J gene TRBJ1-3, with D unclear. CDR3 length: 15 amino acids. Trimming took 2 bases from V and 0 from J, leaving 8 bases between them. From germline, CDR1 is MNHEY and CDR2 SVGAGI. The CDR3 loop reads CASSYGQHSGNTIYF. CDR3 DNA sequence: TGTGCCAGCAGTTACGGGCAGCACTCTGGAAACACCATATATTTT.

V and J are TRBV4-3 and TRBJ1-6; D call uncertain. The CDR3 totals 16 residues. V lost 1 base and J 4 bases, leaving 11 bases between the germline ends. Looked up from germline, CDR1 is LGHNA and CDR2 is YSLEER. The CDR3 loop reads CASSQAVAEYNSPLHF. The CDR3 DNA reads TGCGCCAGCAGCCAAGCTGTAGCCGAATATAATTCACCCCTCCACTTT.

The chain has TRBV6-6 and TRBJ2-7; 7 nucleotides align to TRBD1. V lost 4 bases and J lost 4; bases outside the gene matches: 7. The V gene's germline CDR1 is MNHNY and CDR2 SVGAGI (reference sequence). There are 14 residues in the CDR3. DNA for the CDR3: TGTGCCAGCAGTTTCCCGGACAGGAGTTACGAGCAGTACTTC. Translated, it gives CASSFPDRSYEQYF.

Only a few counts were recorded for this clone. In the same sample, other DNA sequences code for this CDR3. V and J are TRBV27 and TRBJ2-5; 9 bases line up with TRBD2. CDR3 size: 16 residues. Germline assignment: CDR1 MNHEY and CDR2 SMNVEV (reference sequence). The V and J ends lost 4 bases and 6 bases, in that order; junction bases with no gene match: 12. In DNA, the CDR3 is TGTGCCAGCAGTTCCGGGTTGGCGGGGGGGGCCCAGACCCAGTACTTC. It yields the protein CASSSGLAGGAQTQYF.